Sequencing of this T cell receptor (beta chain) was carried out in a study of shared clonotypes between healthy human individuals. Study-wide background: Each donor's CD8 memory used one plate, CD8 naive two, each CD4 subset three.

Comment on this clone: Antigen: not known.

Naive-designated CD8 cells lacked CD45RO, were positively enriched for CCR7, and omitted terminally differentiated effector memory CD45RA+ cells. Repertoires were generated with immunoSEQ multiplex PCR, while TCRdb's copy carries only in-frame clones and drops some. The sample holds some 580,000 clones, more than 95% seen once. Study-wide findings and caveats: Clonotypes that were shared across four donors made up approximately 5% of naive CD4 clonotypes. Generation probabilities were higher for clonotypes shared across all four sorted-subset donors than for unshared ones. Larger estimated richness was generally seen in naive subsets than in memory subsets.

This TCR was recovered from a man aged 30 to 45 in good health. Sequenced sample: naive CD8+ T cells sorted from blood.

CDR3 sequence (DNA): TGCGCCAGCAGCCAAGATGGGACAGGGGCGGCAACTAATGAAAAACTGTTTTTT. Translated, it gives CASSQDGTGAATNEKLFF. The gene calls are TRBV4-3 and TRBJ1-4, with 10 bases that match TRBD1. Per germline, CDR1 LGHNA and CDR2 YSLEER. V lost 0 bases to trimming and J lost 0 bases; unmatched junction nucleotides: 4. The CDR3 spans 18 residues.